These T cell receptor beta chains were read from a single sample in a study of Graves' ophthalmopathy and Graves' hyperthyroidism. TCRdb reanalysed the multiplex PCR reads using MiXCR and keeps one entry per CDR3 protein. The repertoire holds over 200,000 distinct CDR3 sequences, roughly 27% seen once, with approximately 8.6% in the top ten. Sequencing was done on a sample of peripheral blood. All receptors come from a man aged 45-65 years with Graves' ophthalmopathy. The CDR3 runs from the conserved cysteine through the conserved F or W. A D gene is named only where the DNA matches it firmly. Some rows mark clone size as missing; the rest say once, few, many or name a class of expanded clone.

V gene	clone size	D gene	J gene	CDR3 DNA	CDR3 protein
TRBV6-1	many	-	TRBJ1-2	TGTGCCAGCAGTGGAGATTCAGGGGTAATACCTAACTATGGCTACACCTTC	CASSGDSGVIPNYGYTF
TRBV28	-	-	TRBJ2-7	TGTGCCAGCAGTCCCCCGAGCCAACCTCTTCACGAGCAGTACTTC	CASSPPSQPLHEQYF
TRBV6-1	many	-	TRBJ1-5	TGTGCCAGCAGTGACCCCGGGGAAGATCAGCCCCAGCATTTT	CASSDPGEDQPQHF
TRBV12-3/TRBV12-4	-	-	TRBJ1-5	TGTGCCAGCAGTTTAAAGGGAGAGCGCAATCAGCCCCAGCATTTT	CASSLKGERNQPQHF
TRBV29-1	many	-	TRBJ2-7	TGCAGCGTTGAAACCAGGGGTTTCGCCGAGCAGTACTTC	CSVETRGFAEQYF
TRBV4-1	many	-	TRBJ2-3	TGCGCCAGCAGCCAGACCTCCCCGGGAGTATGGGATACGCAGTATTTT	CASSQTSPGVWDTQYF
TRBV6-1	many	TRBD1	TRBJ2-7	TGTGCCAGCAGGGGGACAGGACGTTACGAGCAGTACTTC	CASRGTGRYEQYF
TRBV2	many	-	TRBJ1-5	TGTGCCAGCAGTGTTATGGCAGAACCACAGCCCCAGCATTTT	CASSVMAEPQPQHF
TRBV20-1	many	TRBD2	TRBJ2-4	TGCAGTGCTACGGGACTAGCGGGGAAAAACATTCAGTACTTC	CSATGLAGKNIQYF
TRBV11-1	many	-	TRBJ2-2	TGTGCCAGCAGCCCCCGGATCACGAGTAACACCGGGGAGCTGTTTTTT	CASSPRITSNTGELFF
TRBV6-5	many	-	TRBJ2-5	TGTGCCAGCAGTTCCGAGAGTCGAAGGGAGACCCAGTACTTC	CASSSESRRETQYF
TRBV28	-	TRBD2	TRBJ2-7	TGTGCCAGCAGTTTTGGGGCTAGCGGGGGCTACGAGCAGTACTTC	CASSFGASGGYEQYF
TRBV7-9	many	-	TRBJ1-2	TGTGCCAGCAGCGGGCAAATCTACACCTTC	CASSGQIYTF
TRBV24-1	many	TRBD2	TRBJ2-5	TGTGCCACCAGTGACCCCCTGTCGAGCGGGAGTGAGACCCAGTACTTC	CATSDPLSSGSETQYF
TRBV5-1	-	-	TRBJ2-2	TGCGCCAGCAGTTTTGGAGGGTCCGGGGAGCTGTTTTTT	CASSFGGSGELFF
TRBV3-1	many	TRBD2	TRBJ2-5	TGTGCCAGCAGCCAAGCTAGCGGGAGGGCGCGAGAGACCCAGTACTTC	CASSQASGRARETQYF
TRBV28	many	-	TRBJ1-5	TGTGCCAGCAGTTTAGTGACTACTCATCAGCCCCAGCATTTT	CASSLVTTHQPQHF
TRBV5-1	once	-	TRBJ1-1	TGCGCCAGCAGCACAGGGACGAGCAACACTGAAGCTTTCTTT	CASSTGTSNTEAFF
TRBV12-3/TRBV12-4	once	-	TRBJ1-5	TGTGCCAGCAGTTTAACCTCAGGGCGCGGTCAGCCCCAGCATTTT	CASSLTSGRGQPQHF
TRBV11-3	many	-	TRBJ1-6	TGTGCCAGCGCGGAGGAGAGCTCCTATAATTCACCCCTCCACTTT	CASAEESSYNSPLHF
TRBV7-2	many	TRBD1	TRBJ1-5	TGTGCCAGCACCCTGACAGGGGTCAGGGGCAATCAGCCCCAGCATTTT	CASTLTGVRGNQPQHF
TRBV18	many	-	TRBJ2-7	TGTGCCAGCTCACCATGGGGGGCGGGCGAGCAGTACTTC	CASSPWGAGEQYF
TRBV7-2	many	-	TRBJ2-7	TGTGCCAGCAGCTTAGCGTCGCGATCCTACGAGCAGTACTTC	CASSLASRSYEQYF
TRBV12-3/TRBV12-4	many	-	TRBJ1-1	TGTGCCAGCAGTCAAAGACGGGAGTACACTGAAGCTTTCTTT	CASSQRREYTEAFF
TRBV18	-	-	TRBJ2-7	TGTGCCAGCTCGGCAGCACAGGGTAGCTACGAGCAGTACTTC	CASSAAQGSYEQYF
TRBV24-1	-	-	TRBJ2-7	TGTGCCACCAGTGATGGGGCAGGGAGAGTCGACGAGCAGTACTTC	CATSDGAGRVDEQYF
TRBV5-5	many	TRBD1	TRBJ1-1	TGTGCCAGCAGCTTGTGGGACAGGGGAGACACTGAAGCTTTCTTT	CASSLWDRGDTEAFF
TRBV12-3/TRBV12-4	many	TRBD2	TRBJ2-3	TGTGCCACCCTCGCTAGCGGGGCCTCCACAGATACGCAGTATTTT	CATLASGASTDTQYF
TRBV11-2	few	-	TRBJ1-1	TGTGCCAGCAGCTCGGACCGCTGGAACACTGAAGCTTTCTTT	CASSSDRWNTEAFF